Each of the 27 T cell receptor beta chains below was sequenced from the same sample in a study of T cell responses to AZD1222 COVID-19 vaccine. Here immunoSEQ multiplex PCR was the method, and the copy in TCRdb shows in-frame clones only, minus some. The data contain 110,000 to 150,000 clones, approximately 90% of them singletons. The sequencing used peripheral blood, collected on day 0 of AZD1222 vaccination. These receptors were taken from an adult in good health.

The chain recombines TRBV5-4 with TRBJ1-3; D unresolved. This CDR3 spans 18 amino acids. Germline V lookup: CDR1 SGHNT, CDR2 YYREEE (reference sequence). Trimming pared 2 bases from V and 0 bases from J, leaving 18 bases between. CDR3 sequence: CASSFGSGGGGSGNTIYF. The CDR3 bases are TGTGCCAGCAGCTTTGGCAGCGGCGGCGGAGGCTCTGGAAACACCATATATTTT.

This chain joins TRBV6-5 and TRBJ2-5; D is ambiguous. CDR3 length equals 10 residues. The V end was cut by 6 bases, the J end by 2 bases, with 1 base between. The V gene's germline CDR1 is MNHEY and CDR2 SVGAGI. CDR3 nucleotides: TGTGCCAGCAGACAAGAGACCCAGTACTTC. The encoded protein is CASRQETQYF.

As concerns this clone: The same CDR3 also results from other DNA sequences found in this sample. This sequence joins TRBV19 and TRBJ1-2, with TRBD1 matching 9 bases. V trimming: 1 base; J trimming: 8 bases; junction bases outside the gene matches: 8. Germline lookup yields CDR1 LNHDA and CDR2 SQIVND (reference sequence). The CDR3 loop spans 15 amino acids. The CDR3 protein is CASSIGGQGVGGYTF. CDR3 sequence (DNA): TGTGCCAGTAGTATAGGGGGACAGGGCGTTGGAGGCTACACCTTC.

This chain links TRBV13 with TRBJ2-2, with D unresolved. The V gene lost 5 bases and the J gene lost 0 bases, with 4 bases spanning the gap. The CDR3 is made up of 13 amino acids. Looked up from germline, CDR1 is PRHDT and CDR2 is FYEKMQ (reference sequence). This CDR3 reads CASSLPNTGELFF. CDR3 nucleotide sequence: TGTGCCAGCAGCCTACCGAACACCGGGGAGCTGTTTTTT.

This chain uses TRBV2 with TRBJ1-1; 8 nucleotides align to TRBD1. Trimming cost V 7 bases and J 1 base; bases outside gene matches: 11. CDR1 is SNHLY, CDR2 FYNNEI, per germline. The CDR3 sequence is 16 residues long. The CDR3 region is CASTLDREVANTEAFF. The CDR3 region has the DNA TGTGCCAGCACCCTGGACAGGGAAGTAGCGAACACTGAAGCTTTCTTT.

J is TRBJ1-4 and V is TRBV7-9; D is perhaps TRBD1 (5 bases). The CDR3 consists of 14 residues. Trimming stripped 5 bases from V and 4 bases from J, with 11 bases between. Germline values: CDR1 SEHNR, CDR2 FQNEAQ (reference sequence). CDR3 nucleotide sequence: TGTGCCAGCAGCGAGGGGCAGGATAATGAAAAACTGTTTTTT. Protein sequence: CASSEGQDNEKLFF. The complete variable domain, with remaining parts taken from reference TRBV7-9 and TRBJ1-4, reads DTGVSQNPRHKITKRGQNVTFRCDPISEHNRLYWYRQTLGQGPEFLTYFQNEAQLEKSRLLSDRFSAERPKGSFSTLEIQRTEQGDSAMYLCASSEGQDNEKLFFGSGTQLSVL.

V is TRBV5-6 and J is TRBJ1-2; 9 bases fit TRBD1. The CDR3 has 17 amino acids. The germline CDR1 and CDR2 sequences are SGHDT and YYEEEE. With 6 bases clipped from V and 1 base from J, the junction kept 13 bases outside the gene matches. The CDR3 DNA reads as TGTGCCAGCACCCCAATAGGACAGGGGATAGGTAACTATGGCTACACCTTC. Translating it yields CASTPIGQGIGNYGYTF.

This clone appeared a single time. The rearrangement joins TRBV4-1 to TRBJ2-4; 14 bases map to TRBD2. Looked up from germline, CDR1 is MGHRA and CDR2 is YSYEKL. The trim removed 5 bases at V and 4 bases at J, leaving 7 bases unmatched. The CDR3 has 17 residues. DNA of the CDR3: TGCGCCAGCAGCTCAGGCAGGACTAGCGGGGGGAAAAACATTCAGTACTTC. Its protein is CASSSGRTSGGKNIQYF.

This CDR3 reads CASSPAGGGYEQYF. CDR3 DNA sequence: TGTGCCAGCAGCCCAGCGGGAGGAGGCTACGAGCAGTACTTC. The J gene is TRBJ2-7, the V gene TRBV7-3; 9 positions match TRBD2. There are 14 residues in the CDR3. The V gene's germline CDR1 is SGHTA and CDR2 FQGTGA. The V gene end was trimmed by 5 bases and the J gene end by 3 bases; junction bases not matched to a gene: 5.

The genes are TRBV10-3 and TRBJ1-2; 11 nucleotides line up with TRBD1. The CDR3 length is 17 residues. J gave up 4 bases and V 5 bases, and 12 bases lay outside the gene matches. Per germline, CDR1 ENHRY and CDR2 SYGVKD. CDR3 amino acids: CAISRPPDRGRGYGYTF. The CDR3 DNA reads as TGTGCCATCAGTCGGCCGCCGGACAGGGGGCGAGGCTATGGCTACACCTTC.

The chain couples TRBV10-3 to TRBJ2-3, with 7 nucleotides matching TRBD2. Germline CDR1 and CDR2: ENHRY and SYGVKD. The CDR3 consists of 13 residues. The CDR3 protein is CASGGNPTDTQYF. The CDR3 DNA is TGTGCATCCGGGGGGAATCCAACAGATACGCAGTATTTT.

This chain uses TRBV13 with TRBJ2-3; D not resolved. Between the trimmed V and J ends, which lost 3 bases and 2 bases, there was a span of 12 bases. The CDR3 spans 15 residues. The germline V gene has CDR1 PRHDT and CDR2 FYEKMQ (reference sequence). The CDR3 DNA follows: TGTGCCAGCAGCTTTAAATCCTACCCCACAGATACGCAGTATTTT. Translation: CASSFKSYPTDTQYF.

The CDR3 sequence: CASRTDRFNTEAFF. The CDR3 coding sequence is TGTGCCAGCAGGACGGACAGGTTTAACACTGAAGCTTTCTTT. The chain uses TRBV27 and TRBJ1-1; 7 bases line up with TRBD1. This CDR3 has 14 residues. Germline CDR1 MNHEY, CDR2 SMNVEV (reference sequence). V lost 6 bases, J lost 2 bases, and 6 bases stayed unmatched.

This chain joins TRBV3-1 (or the pseudogene TRBV3-2) and TRBJ1-1; the D is unclear. The CDR3 loop spans 15 amino acids. Trimming removed 4 bases from V and 7 bases from J, with 19 bases in between. Germline values: CDR1 LGHDT, CDR2 YNNKEL (reference sequence). The DNA for the CDR3 is TGTGCCAGCAGCCCTTTCGACGCCAGGCCCCATGAAGCTTTCTTT. It is translated as CASSPFDARPHEAFF.

On this clone: Relative to the germline gene, one junction end is altered; a read error may explain this. The J gene is TRBJ2-7, the V gene TRBV11-3; no definite D call. From germline, CDR1 is SGHNT and CDR2 YENEEA. This CDR3 region has 12 residues. The DNA for the CDR3 is TGTGCCAGCAGCTTAATTATAACCAACCTCATCTTC. Translating it yields CASSLIITNLIF.

V is TRBV28 and J is TRBJ1-2; D gene ambiguous. V was pared by 4 bases and J by 4 bases, with 10 bases between. Germline lookup yields CDR1 MDHEN and CDR2 SYDVKM. The CDR3 contains 13 residues. The CDR3 loop is CASSYRGGYGYTF. CDR3 bases: TGTGCCAGCAGTTACCGGGGAGGCTATGGCTACACCTTC.

V is TRBV3-1 (or the pseudogene TRBV3-2) and J is TRBJ1-6; maybe TRBD1 (6 bases). This CDR3 is built from 16 residues. Germline values: CDR1 LGHDT, CDR2 YNNKEL (reference sequence). The ends were cut back, 1 base at V and 10 bases at J, with 17 bases in the middle. CDR3 DNA sequence: TGTGCCAGCAGCCAAGCTTCGACAGGTACGAAGTCACCCCTCCACTTT. Translation gives CASSQASTGTKSPLHF.

This chain uses TRBV24-1 with TRBJ2-3; no clear D. With 4 bases removed from V and 6 bases from J, the gap between germline ends came to 10 bases. The CDR3 contains 13 residues. Germline CDR1 and CDR2: KGHDR and SFDVKD. CDR3 loop: CATSDPPSDTQYF. CDR3 bases: TGTGCCACCAGTGACCCGCCTTCCGATACGCAGTATTTT.

The V and J genes are TRBV19 and TRBJ2-2; 7 bases line up with TRBD1. CDR3 length: 14 residues. Germline CDR1 reads LNHDA; CDR2 reads SQIVND (reference sequence). The DNA of the CDR3 is TGTGTCTCGACTGACAGGGCGAACACCGGGGAGCTGTTTTTT. Translated, it gives CVSTDRANTGELFF.

The rearrangement links TRBV7-2 to TRBJ1-4, with 7 bases aligning to TRBD1. V shed 1 base and J 0 bases; nucleotides not matched to a gene: 2. The CDR3 has 16 amino acids. Germline lookup yields CDR1 SGHTA and CDR2 FQGNSA. The CDR3 DNA reads TGTGCCAGCAGCTTAGGTCAGGGGGCAACTAATGAAAAACTGTTTTTT. Encoded protein: CASSLGQGATNEKLFF.

This clone was observed a single time. The CDR3 region is CASSYRGLNTEAFF. Written as DNA, the CDR3 is TGTGCCAGCAGTTACCGGGGCTTGAACACTGAAGCTTTCTTT. The chain carries TRBV6-5 and TRBJ1-1, with D perhaps TRBD1 (5 bases). The V gene's germline CDR1 is MNHEY and CDR2 SVGAGI. Trimming removed 2 bases at V and 0 bases at J, with 7 bases between. This CDR3 comprises 14 residues.

This clone was observed once. The rearrangement uses TRBV7-8 and TRBJ1-2; 8 bases fit TRBD1. Losses at the gene ends were 5 bases for V and 6 bases for J; bases not matched to a gene: 14. This CDR3 is built from 16 residues. Germline V gene data show CDR1 as SGHVS and CDR2 as FQNEAQ. The CDR3 loop is CASSPDRTGSIDGYTF. For the CDR3, the DNA is TGTGCCAGCAGCCCCGACCGGACAGGGAGCATAGATGGCTACACCTTC.

The rearrangement joins TRBV3-1 (or the pseudogene TRBV3-2) to TRBJ2-5, with TRBD1 identical over 7 bases. The length of the CDR3 is 15 residues. Trimming took 4 bases from V and 7 from J; bases not matched to a gene: 12. The germline V gene encodes CDR1 LGHDT and CDR2 YNNKEL (reference sequence). The CDR3 sequence is CASSLGTDFDRTQYF. The CDR3, as DNA: TGTGCCAGCAGCCTTGGGACAGACTTTGACAGGACCCAGTACTTC.

This chain's CDR3 is CASNEGNTNYGYTF. The CDR3 nucleotides are TGTGCCAGCAACGAAGGTAATACGAACTATGGCTACACCTTC. The chain is built from TRBV2 and TRBJ1-2; D call uncertain. Germline lookup yields CDR1 SNHLY and CDR2 FYNNEI. Trimming pared 7 bases from V and 2 bases from J, leaving 14 bases between. The CDR3 totals 14 residues. Full variable domain (missing parts from reference TRBV2 and TRBJ1-2): EPEVTQTPSHQVTQMGQEVILRCVPISNHLYFYWYRQILGQKVEFLVSFYNNEISEKSEIFDDQFSVERPDGSNFTLKIRSTKLEDSAMYFCASNEGNTNYGYTFGSGTRLTVV.

The genes are TRBV9 and TRBJ1-1; D is perhaps TRBD1 (6 bases). Trimming took off 5 bases at V and 2 bases at J, with 10 bases between the two ends. The CDR3 runs 13 residues. Germline V lookup: CDR1 SGDLS, CDR2 YYNGEE. The CDR3 DNA follows: TGTGCCAGCAGGTGGACAGTAAACACTGAAGCTTTCTTT. This gives the protein CASRWTVNTEAFF. The whole variable domain, remainder taken from reference TRBV9 and TRBJ1-1, is DSGVTQTPKHLITATGQRVTLRCSPRSGDLSVYWYQQSLDQGLQFLIQYYNGEERAKGNILERFSAQQFPDLHSELNLSSLELGDSALYFCASRWTVNTEAFFGQGTRLTVV.

This clone was detected only a few times. This chain joins TRBV6-5 and TRBJ1-2; D ambiguous. V lost 6 bases and J 3 bases, leaving 17 bases between the germline ends. This CDR3 is built from 15 residues. Germline loops: CDR1 MNHEY, CDR2 SVGAGI. The CDR3 nucleotides read TGTGCCAGCAGGGGGAATTGGGTGGACGACTATGGCTACACCTTC. Amino acid sequence: CASRGNWVDDYGYTF.

This clone was detected a few times. The chain links TRBV10-3 to TRBJ1-2; D is unresolved. Trimming removed 3 bases at V and 7 bases at J, with 15 bases between. Germline V lookup: CDR1 ENHRY, CDR2 SYGVKD. The CDR3 length is 14 residues. The CDR3 nucleotides read TGTGCCATCAGTGAAGCGGGATCGTCGGGTGGCTACACCTTC. This gives the protein CAISEAGSSGGYTF.